This record looks at one TCR beta chain sequence and its context. The target antigen is unknown. Exposure to brentuximab vedotin varied, and each patient had relapsed following autologous stem cell transplantation. The entry originates in a study of PD-1 blockade in classical Hodgkin lymphoma. Overall study findings and caveats: CD8+ TCR diversity did not rise significantly by C4D1, unlike CD4+.

Clones were sequenced by immunoSEQ multiplex PCR, and TCRdb holds only the in-frame ones, with some missing. The sample records 25,000 to 30,000 clones, approximately 70% being singletons. This TCR derives from a human donor with classical Hodgkin lymphoma. The sample consisted of peripheral blood mononuclear cells (PBMCs), taken before the second cycle of nivolumab.

CDR3 DNA sequence: TGTGCCAGTACCACCTTATCAGGGGCCAACACTGAAGCTTTCTTT. Translating gives CASTTLSGANTEAFF. The V and J genes are TRBV19 and TRBJ1-1, with TRBD1 as a possible D gene (6 bases). The CDR3 length is 15 residues. The germline CDR1 and CDR2 sequences are LNHDA and SQIVND (reference sequence). V shed 7 bases and J shed 2 bases, with 17 bases lying between them.